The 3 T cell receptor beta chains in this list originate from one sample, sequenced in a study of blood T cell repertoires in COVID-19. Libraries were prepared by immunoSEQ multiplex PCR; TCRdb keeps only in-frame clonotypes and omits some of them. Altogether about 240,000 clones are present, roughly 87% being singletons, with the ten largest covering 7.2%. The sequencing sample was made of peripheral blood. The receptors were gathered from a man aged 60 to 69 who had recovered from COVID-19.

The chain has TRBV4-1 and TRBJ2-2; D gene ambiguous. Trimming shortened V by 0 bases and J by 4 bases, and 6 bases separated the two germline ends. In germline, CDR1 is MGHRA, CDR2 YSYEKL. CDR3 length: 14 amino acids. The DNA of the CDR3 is TGCGCCAGCAGCCAAGAAATGGCCACCGGGGAGCTGTTTTTT. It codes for CASSQEMATGELFF.

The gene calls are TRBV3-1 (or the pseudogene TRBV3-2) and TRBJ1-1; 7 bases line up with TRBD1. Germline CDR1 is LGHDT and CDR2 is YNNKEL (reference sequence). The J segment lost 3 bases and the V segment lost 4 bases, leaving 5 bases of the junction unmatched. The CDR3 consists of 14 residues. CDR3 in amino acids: CASSPLQGYTEAFF. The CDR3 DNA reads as TGTGCCAGCAGCCCTCTACAGGGGTACACTGAAGCTTTCTTT.

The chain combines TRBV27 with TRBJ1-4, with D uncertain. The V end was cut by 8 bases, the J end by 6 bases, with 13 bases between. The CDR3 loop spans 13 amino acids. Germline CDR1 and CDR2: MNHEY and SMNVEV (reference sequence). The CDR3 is CASSGGPYEKLFF. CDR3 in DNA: TGTGCCAGCTCGGGAGGGCCTTATGAAAAACTGTTTTTT. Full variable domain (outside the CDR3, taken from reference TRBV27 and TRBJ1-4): EAQVTQNPRYLITVTGKKLTVTCSQNMNHEYMSWYRQDPGLGLRQIYYSMNVEVTDKGDVPEGYKVSRKEKRNFPLILESPSPNQTSLYFCASSGGPYEKLFFGSGTQLSVL.